Included here is one T cell receptor beta chain sequence, with context. This sample stems from a study of control samples from healthy donors and cancer patients. Trimming pared 1 base from V and 7 bases from J, leaving 16 bases between. The CDR3 has 16 residues. Germline V gene sequence: CDR1 LGHNT, CDR2 FRNRAP. The table came from immunoSEQ multiplex PCR; TCRdb's copy has only in-frame clones and leaves some out. The sample yields 84,000 or so clones, roughly nine tenths seen once. The chain recombines TRBV12-5 with TRBJ1-4, with D perhaps TRBD1 (6 bases). This receptor was identified in a man in his thirties or forties in good health. The specimen was blood. CDR3 sequence (DNA): TGTGCTAGTGGTTTGGGAGGACAGTCTAGGGTTGAAAAACTGTTTTTT. This translates into CASGLGGQSRVEKLFF.